The present entry profiles one T cell receptor (beta chain) with its context. No antigen is known for it. Germline V gene lookup returns CDR1 MNHNY and CDR2 SVGAGI (reference sequence). The CDR3 sequence is 15 residues long. V was clipped by 8 bases and J by 6 bases; unmatched bases: 14. The data were obtained in a study of blood T cells in healthy people across ages. Notes on the study in general: In the absence of known donor CMV status, changes in expanded clonotypes were possibly confounded.

A second PCR of about 6 to 12 cycles used a sample-barcoded 5' primer and a J-beta primer mix. TCRdb itself ran the 5' RACE reads through MiXCR, one entry per CDR3 protein. This table holds 1.2 million to 1.5 million distinct CDR3 sequences, roughly 60% found once. Sequenced input: blood. The V call is TRBV6-6, the J call TRBJ1-2; TRBD1 matches 8 bases. This receptor was taken from a man between 18 and 29 years old in good health. The CDR3 nucleotides read TGTGCCAGCGGACAGACGGGGACAGGTTCCCATGGCTACACCTTC. Translation gives CASGQTGTGSHGYTF.